What follows describes a single T cell receptor beta chain. The antigen remains unidentified. The data were produced by immunoSEQ multiplex PCR, yet TCRdb's version contains in-frame clones alone and is incomplete. The sample yields about 120,000 clones, approximately 86% seen once. The sample originates from a study of T cell responses to AZD1222 COVID-19 vaccine. Findings and limits, study-wide: There were vaccine-associated CD4 TCRs across spike, dominant at 160-218 and 743-854. At study baseline, merely several AZD1222 recipients were seropositive.

Germline V gives CDR1 SEHNR, CDR2 FQNEAQ (reference sequence). The CDR3 has 13 amino acids. Trimming removed 4 bases from V and 8 bases from J, with 11 bases in between. The rearrangement uses TRBV7-9 and TRBJ1-4; no clear D. The receptor was derived from an adult in good health. The sequencing used peripheral blood, collected on day 0 of AZD1222 vaccination. CDR3 protein: CASSSGLAEKLFF. The DNA of the CDR3 is TGTGCCAGCAGCTCCGGGTTGGCGGAAAAACTGTTTTTT.